The present TCR beta chain was sequenced within a study of cytomegalovirus exposure and HLA in healthy donors. CDR3 size: 13 residues. Germline V gives CDR1 SGDLS, CDR2 YYNGEE. General study results and limits: Across donors, presence/absence analyses took sequencing depth to be roughly uniform. Productive status was seen about 90% or about 30% of the time for most TCR beta V segments in an earlier analysis. Highly shared sequence variants in one cluster were likely a sequencing artifact.

PCR was performed using 60 Vbeta and 13 Jbeta primers. Authors' methods: The count from a later analysis was tens of millions of unique TCR beta chains, 9 million to 12 million of them shared. TCRdb's table, derived via immunoSEQ multiplex PCR, lists solely in-frame clones and lacks some. The V and J calls and clone size come from that table; D and trimming were worked out from the DNA. Among around 150,000 clones listed, about four fifths were seen once. A note on this clone: Its specificity is unknown. Compared with germline, one end of the junction differs, possibly owing to a read error.

The chain combines TRBV9 with TRBJ1-3; 8 nucleotides align to TRBD1. Sample: PBMCs. This sequence originates from a woman between 50 and 59 years old in good health and CMV-seronegative. CDR3 DNA sequence: TGTACCAGCAGCGCGAGACAGGGGAACACCATATATTTT. Protein product: CTSSARQGNTIYF.